The sequence of this T cell receptor (beta chain) was determined in a study of regulatory T cells in long-lasting Graves disease. Study-wide context: Graves' patients, diagnosed recently, had received antithyroid drugs under 3 months.

The germline V and J ends were trimmed by 2 bases and 4 bases, with 12 bases remaining between them. This CDR3 has 14 amino acids. Germline assignment: CDR1 SGHTA and CDR2 FQGNSA. Sequencing libraries for TCR beta were prepared with iRepertoire HTBI primers and Arm-PCR of CDR3 regions. MiXCR, run by TCRdb on the multiplex PCR reads, gives a single entry per CDR3 protein. The sample records about 420,000 distinct CDR3 sequences, 16% being singletons. Study findings and constraints: Investigators studied peripheral blood only, not thyroid tissue.

This clonotype appeared many times. Its target is unknown. Specified time point: newly diagnosed GD, antithyroid drugs for less than 3 months. Generation of the TCR library employed RNA extracted from PBMCs. The sample was also reused in another study, on T cells in Graves' hyperthyroidism and ophthalmopathy. As that study records: The HTBI primer set was used in a first-round RT-PCR of the TCR CDR3.

The sample was peripheral blood mononuclear cells (PBMCs), taken at new diagnosis, from a patient treated with antithyroid drugs. The chain combines TRBV7-2 with TRBJ2-7; tentatively, D is TRBD2 (6 bases). This sequence originates from a woman aged 18-30 years with Graves disease. Written as DNA, the CDR3 is TGTGCCAGCAGCTTATCTAGCGTAAAGTACGAGCAGTACTTC. Translated, it gives CASSLSSVKYEQYF.